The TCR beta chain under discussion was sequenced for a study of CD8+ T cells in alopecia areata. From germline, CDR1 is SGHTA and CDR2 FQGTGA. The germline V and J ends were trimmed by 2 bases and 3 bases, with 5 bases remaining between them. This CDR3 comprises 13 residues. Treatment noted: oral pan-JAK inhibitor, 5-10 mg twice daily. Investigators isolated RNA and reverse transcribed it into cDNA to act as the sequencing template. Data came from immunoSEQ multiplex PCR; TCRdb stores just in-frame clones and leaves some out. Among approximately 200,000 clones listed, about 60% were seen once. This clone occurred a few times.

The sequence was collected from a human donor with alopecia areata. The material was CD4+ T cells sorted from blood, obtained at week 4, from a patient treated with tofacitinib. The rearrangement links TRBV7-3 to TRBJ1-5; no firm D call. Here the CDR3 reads CASSLGPNQPQHF. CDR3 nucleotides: TGTGCCAGCAGCTTAGGGCCCAATCAGCCCCAGCATTTT.